Presented here are 30 T cell receptor beta chains from one specimen sequenced in a study of shared clonotypes between healthy human individuals. The table came from immunoSEQ multiplex PCR; TCRdb's copy has only in-frame clones and leaves some out. The profile shows over 2 million clones, roughly 94% of them singletons. CD45RO-negative, CCR7-selected cells formed the naive CD8 fraction, which excluded terminally differentiated effector memory CD45RA+ cells. Sequenced material: naive CD8+ T cells sorted from blood. All receptors derive from a man aged 18 to 35 in good health.

The chain combines TRBV6-4 with TRBJ2-3, with TRBD2 as a possible D gene (5 bases). Germline CDR1 reads MRHNA; CDR2 reads SNTAGT. V lost 2 bases to trimming and J lost 5 bases, with 23 bases between them. The CDR3 is 18 amino acids. CDR3: CASSDRSPSGAERDTQYF. CDR3 in DNA: TGTGCCAGCAGTGACCGGAGTCCCTCAGGAGCGGAGAGAGATACGCAGTATTTT.

Turning to this clone: The sample holds other DNA sequences that translate to the same CDR3. CDR3 region: CASSLRAYEQYF. In nucleotides, the CDR3 is TGTGCCAGCAGTTTGCGCGCCTACGAGCAGTACTTC. The chain has TRBV28 and TRBJ2-7, with D unresolved. The V gene lost 3 bases and the J gene lost 2 bases, with 5 bases spanning the gap. Germline loops: CDR1 MDHEN, CDR2 SYDVKM. This CDR3 comprises 12 residues.

The J gene is TRBJ2-7, the V gene TRBV5-4, with D uncertain. Trimming pared 4 bases from V and 2 bases from J, leaving 16 bases between. The germline gives CDR1 SGHNT, CDR2 YYREEE (reference sequence). The CDR3 spans 15 residues. In nucleotides, the CDR3 is TGTGCCAGCAGCAAAATATCGGTAGAACCCTACGAGCAGTACTTC. The encoded protein is CASSKISVEPYEQYF.

This sequence joins TRBV9 and TRBJ2-7; D gene ambiguous. V was pared by 4 bases and J by 2 bases, with 10 bases between. This CDR3 is built from 13 residues. Germline V gene sequence: CDR1 SGDLS, CDR2 YYNGEE. The CDR3 protein is CASSPESAYEQYF. The CDR3 nucleotides are TGTGCCAGCAGCCCCGAGTCCGCCTACGAGCAGTACTTC.

The chain joins TRBV9 to TRBJ1-5; D is uncertain. Germline CDR1 SGDLS, CDR2 YYNGEE. Trimming removed 3 bases at V and 3 bases at J, with 7 bases between. There are 13 residues in the CDR3. The CDR3 nucleotides are TGTGCCAGCAGCGACGGCTTCAATCAGCCCCAGCATTTT. Translation: CASSDGFNQPQHF.

This sequence joins TRBV5-6 and TRBJ2-1, with 11 nucleotides matching TRBD1. CDR3 length equals 14 residues. With V trimmed by 2 bases and J by 7 bases, 2 bases remained unmatched. Germline values: CDR1 SGHDT, CDR2 YYEEEE. CDR3 coding DNA: TGTGCCAGCAGCTTAGGACAGGGGGCGAATGAGCAGTTCTTC. Its translation: CASSLGQGANEQFF.

The rearrangement uses TRBV10-3 and TRBJ2-1; D remains unclear. V was pared by 2 bases and J by 6 bases, with 8 bases between. The CDR3 spans 13 residues. CDR1 and CDR2 from the germline V gene are ENHRY and SYGVKD. Written as DNA, the CDR3 is TGTGCCATCAGTGAGGGTTCCGTCAATGAGCAGTTCTTC. Its translation is CAISEGSVNEQFF.

This rearrangement joins TRBV29-1 to TRBJ1-2; D not resolved. There are 14 residues in the CDR3. Trimming cost V 2 bases and J 5 bases, with 15 bases left between them. Looked up from germline, CDR1 is SQVTM and CDR2 is ANQGSEA. The CDR3 nucleotides read TGCAGCGTTGAACAGCGCGGCGCGGGGTATGGCTACACCTTC. This gives the protein CSVEQRGAGYGYTF.

The rearrangement joins TRBV7-2 to TRBJ1-3, with TRBD1 as a possible D gene (5 bases). Per germline, CDR1 SGHTA and CDR2 FQGNSA. CDR3 size: 16 residues. V gave up 3 bases and J gave up 0 bases, with 12 bases separating them. CDR3 residues: CASSFSAGPSGNTIYF. The CDR3 nucleotides are TGTGCCAGCAGCTTTAGCGCAGGGCCCTCTGGAAACACCATATATTTT.

This rearrangement joins TRBV13 to TRBJ2-3; 15 bases line up with TRBD2. The CDR3 has 17 amino acids. Looked up from germline, CDR1 is PRHDT and CDR2 is FYEKMQ (reference sequence). Trimming removed 8 bases from V and 1 base from J; junction bases left unmatched: 7. CDR3 coding DNA: TGTGCCAGCTCGGGACTAGCGGGAGGTCGAGGCACAGATACGCAGTATTTT. Translation gives CASSGLAGGRGTDTQYF.

The chain uses TRBV7-8 and TRBJ2-5, with 12 bases fitting TRBD2. V was pared by 5 bases and J by 5 bases, with 6 bases of the junction left unmatched. The CDR3 extends over 15 amino acids. CDR1 is SGHVS, CDR2 FQNEAQ, per germline. CDR3 loop: CASSASGTSGETQYF. The DNA of the CDR3 is TGTGCCAGCAGCGCCTCCGGGACTAGCGGGGAGACCCAGTACTTC. Looking up the rest from reference TRBV7-8 and TRBJ2-5 gives the full variable domain: GAGVSQSPRYKVAKRGQDVALRCDPISGHVSLFWYQQALGQGPEFLTYFQNEAQLDKSGLPSDRFFAERPEGSVSTLKIQRTQQEDSAVYLCASSASGTSGETQYFGPGTRLLVL.

The V gene is TRBV4-1, the J gene TRBJ1-5; no firm D call. The CDR3 consists of 15 residues. Germline loops: CDR1 MGHRA, CDR2 YSYEKL. V was cut by 0 bases and J by 0 bases, with 6 bases left in between. The CDR3 is CASSQEADSNQPQHF. The CDR3 DNA reads as TGCGCCAGCAGCCAAGAGGCGGATAGCAATCAGCCCCAGCATTTT.

Notes on this clone: This sample includes further DNA sequences coding for the same CDR3. This rearrangement joins TRBV4-1 to TRBJ2-7; D is unclear. CDR3 length equals 13 residues. V was trimmed by 1 base and J by 3 bases, leaving 7 bases between them. CDR1 and CDR2 (germline): MGHRA, YSYEKL. The CDR3 is CASSQVLDYEQYF. The CDR3 nucleotides read TGCGCCAGCAGCCAAGTCTTAGACTACGAGCAGTACTTC.

V is TRBV9 and J is TRBJ1-4, with a weak D call TRBD1 (6 bases). This CDR3 spans 16 amino acids. Germline V gives CDR1 SGDLS, CDR2 YYNGEE. V was clipped by 0 bases and J by 6 bases, with 15 bases between them. For the CDR3, the DNA is TGTGCCAGCAGCGTAGGGCGGGACAAGTCCTATGAAAAACTGTTTTTT. Translating gives CASSVGRDKSYEKLFF.

This chain links TRBV25-1 with TRBJ1-3; D is unclear. Between the trimmed V and J ends, which lost 3 bases and 0 bases, there was a span of 12 bases. CDR1 and CDR2 (germline): MGHDK, SYGVNS. The CDR3 covers 16 residues. The CDR3 nucleotides are TGTGCCAGCAGTGATACGACCCTTTCCTCTGGAAACACCATATATTTT. As protein: CASSDTTLSSGNTIYF. The full variable domain, completed using reference TRBV25-1 and TRBJ1-3, is EADIYQTPRYLVIGTGKKITLECSQTMGHDKMYWYQQDPGMELHLIHYSYGVNSTEKGDLSSESTVSRIRTEHFPLTLESARPSHTSQYLCASSDTTLSSGNTIYFGEGSWLTVV.

The chain carries TRBV7-9 and TRBJ2-7; 11 bases map to TRBD2. This CDR3 has 16 residues. V was clipped by 1 base and J by 6 bases; unmatched bases: 8. Germline loops: CDR1 SEHNR, CDR2 FQNEAQ (reference sequence). The CDR3 DNA reads as TGTGCCAGCAGCTTAGTTACTAGCGGGAGAGGGAGCGAGCAGTACTTC. Translation gives CASSLVTSGRGSEQYF.

V usage is TRBV5-1 and J usage is TRBJ2-2; tentative D call: TRBD1 (5 bases). The CDR3 contains 15 residues. The germline CDR1 and CDR2 sequences are SGHRS and YFSETQ. The germline V and J ends were trimmed by 2 bases and 6 bases, with 14 bases remaining between them. CDR3 nucleotides: TGCGCCAGCAGCTTATCCCGACAGTTTTCCGGGGAGCTGTTTTTT. This codes for CASSLSRQFSGELFF. The full variable domain, rest sourced from reference TRBV5-1 and TRBJ2-2, is KAGVTQTPRYLIKTRGQQVTLSCSPISGHRSVSWYQQTPGQGLQFLFEYFSETQRNKGNFPGRFSGRQFSNSRSEMNVSTLELGDSALYLCASSLSRQFSGELFFGEGSRLTVL.

J is TRBJ2-2 and V is TRBV14; no clear D gene. Looked up from germline, CDR1 is SGHDN and CDR2 is FVKESK. The CDR3 runs to 15 residues. V shed 0 bases and J shed 3 bases, with 8 bases lying between them. CDR3 nucleotide sequence: TGTGCCAGCAGCCAAGAAGTAGGTGACACCGGGGAGCTGTTTTTT. Residues: CASSQEVGDTGELFF.

V and J are TRBV7-9 and TRBJ1-5; 10 nucleotides line up with TRBD1. V lost 5 bases to trimming and J lost 7 bases; unmatched junction nucleotides: 5. The CDR3 consists of 14 residues. Germline lookup yields CDR1 SEHNR and CDR2 FQNEAQ (reference sequence). The CDR3 loop is CASSGDRGNQPQHF. The CDR3 DNA sequence: TGTGCCAGCAGCGGGGACAGGGGAAACCAGCCCCAGCATTTT.

The chain links TRBV4-1 to TRBJ2-1; 10 bases agree with TRBD1. Germline V gene lookup returns CDR1 MGHRA and CDR2 YSYEKL. CDR3 size: 16 residues. J was trimmed by 9 bases and V by 0 bases; bases with no gene match: 8. CDR3 nucleotides: TGCGCCAGCAGCCAAGAAAGGACAGGGGGTCTTGGTGAGCAGTTCTTC. The encoded protein is CASSQERTGGLGEQFF.

The chain carries TRBV4-1 and TRBJ1-3; 8 bases are shared with TRBD1. V was clipped by 5 bases and J by 0 bases; unmatched bases: 0. The CDR3 spans 14 residues. Germline-derived CDR1 and CDR2 are MGHRA and YSYEKL. This CDR3 reads CASSTGGSGNTIYF. The CDR3 nucleotides read TGCGCCAGCAGCACAGGGGGCTCTGGAAACACCATATATTTT.

This chain links TRBV6-6 with TRBJ2-5; no definite D call. The CDR3 consists of 16 residues. Germline V gene lookup returns CDR1 MNHNY and CDR2 SVGAGI (reference sequence). The ends were cut back, 2 bases at V and 0 bases at J, with 13 bases in the middle. The CDR3 here is CASSYLSAPYQETQYF. CDR3 coding DNA: TGTGCCAGCAGTTACCTCTCGGCCCCATACCAAGAGACCCAGTACTTC.

The chain couples TRBV7-9 to TRBJ2-1, with 8 nucleotides matching TRBD2. V lost 0 bases and J lost 5; bases outside the gene matches: 6. This CDR3 comprises 16 residues. The germline V gene has CDR1 SEHNR and CDR2 FQNEAQ (reference sequence). The CDR3 loop reads CASSLAGGGTNNEQFF. CDR3 DNA: TGTGCCAGCAGCTTAGCCGGCGGGGGGACCAACAATGAGCAGTTCTTC.

The gene calls are TRBV4-1 and TRBJ2-1, with D uncertain. V lost 2 bases and J 4 bases, leaving 12 bases between the germline ends. This CDR3 is 15 amino acids long. CDR1 is MGHRA and CDR2 is YSYEKL in the germline V gene. The CDR3 loop reads CASSQPGSSYNEQFF. The CDR3 bases are TGCGCCAGCAGCCAACCGGGTTCTAGTTACAATGAGCAGTTCTTC.

V usage is TRBV2 and J usage is TRBJ2-7; TRBD1 matches at 7 bases. The CDR3 is made up of 12 amino acids. The junction had 9 bases not matched to a gene; V was cut back by 11 bases and J by 5 bases. Germline V gene lookup returns CDR1 SNHLY and CDR2 FYNNEI. CDR3 sequence reads: CAGSDRVHEQYF. The CDR3 DNA reads TGTGCCGGGAGTGACAGGGTGCACGAGCAGTACTTC.

The genes are TRBV5-1 and TRBJ2-2; D may be TRBD1 (5 bases). CDR1 is SGHRS and CDR2 is YFSETQ in the germline V gene. The CDR3 contains 16 residues. V lost 2 bases and J lost 0, with 11 bases in between. Here the CDR3 DNA reads TGCGCCAGCAGCTTTCAGGGAATCCCGAACACCGGGGAGCTGTTTTTT. This codes for CASSFQGIPNTGELFF.

CDR3 loop: CASSLHDNTEAFF. Here the CDR3 DNA reads TGTGCCAGCAGTTTACATGATAACACTGAAGCTTTCTTT. The chain links TRBV27 to TRBJ1-1; D gene unclear. Germline loops: CDR1 MNHEY, CDR2 SMNVEV (reference sequence). The CDR3 has 13 amino acids. Trimming removed 2 bases from V and 2 bases from J, with 6 bases in between.

As DNA, the CDR3 is TGTGCCAGCAACCCAAGGGTAGAGCAGTACTTC. Its translation: CASNPRVEQYF. J is TRBJ2-7 and V is TRBV27; no reliable D call. The germline V gene has CDR1 MNHEY and CDR2 SMNVEV (reference sequence). The CDR3 is 11 residues long. The V end lost 7 bases, the J end lost 7 bases, and 11 bases lay between the germline ends.

This chain uses TRBV7-9 with TRBJ2-7; 7 bases agree with TRBD1. The germline V gene encodes CDR1 SEHNR and CDR2 FQNEAQ (reference sequence). This CDR3 is 16 amino acids long. V gave up 5 bases and J gave up 5 bases; unmatched junction bases: 15. The CDR3 DNA sequence: TGTGCCAGCAGCCGAGGTCCCGCCGACAGGGCGGACGAGCAGTACTTC. This encodes CASSRGPADRADEQYF. Variable domain in full (rest from reference TRBV7-9 and TRBJ2-7): DTGVSQNPRHKITKRGQNVTFRCDPISEHNRLYWYRQTLGQGPEFLTYFQNEAQLEKSRLLSDRFSAERPKGSFSTLEIQRTEQGDSAMYLCASSRGPADRADEQYFGPGTRLTVT.

The chain employs TRBV5-6 and TRBJ1-1; no clear D. Trimming took off 4 bases at V and 3 bases at J, with 10 bases between the two ends. The germline gives CDR1 SGHDT, CDR2 YYEEEE. CDR3 length: 13 amino acids. The CDR3 sequence is CASSASLDTEAFF. CDR3 nucleotides: TGTGCCAGCAGCGCCAGTTTGGACACTGAAGCTTTCTTT. The variable domain in full, with the rest retrieved from reference TRBV5-6 and TRBJ1-1, is DAGVTQSPTHLIKTRGQQVTLRCSPKSGHDTVSWYQQALGQGPQFIFQYYEEEERQRGNFPDRFSGHQFPNYSSELNVNALLLGDSALYLCASSASLDTEAFFGQGTRLTVV.